The T cell receptor beta chain under discussion was sequenced for a study of Graves' ophthalmopathy and Graves' hyperthyroidism. Overall study results and limits: In predicting ophthalmopathy progression, the model reached roughly 69% sensitivity and 72% to 85% specificity.

The table lists this clonotype with many counts. Its antigen is as yet unknown. This CDR3 region has 13 residues. In germline, CDR1 is WSHSY, CDR2 SAAADI. The V gene lost 5 bases and the J gene lost 3 bases, with 7 bases spanning the gap. The TCR beta CDR3 regions underwent amplification from RNA transcripts. RT-PCR was first run with HTBI primers, then multiplex PCR in a second round. TCRdb used MiXCR to reprocess the multiplex PCR reads, holding one entry per CDR3 protein. The sample has a few hundred thousand distinct CDR3 sequences; roughly 40% are singletons. Sequencing input: peripheral blood or thyroid tissue (not recorded which). The TCR comes from an adult man with Graves' hyperthyroidism. The chain couples TRBV10-2 to TRBJ2-2; no reliable D call. CDR3 protein: CASSIRDTGELFF. The CDR3 DNA is TGCGCCAGCAGTATAAGGGACACCGGGGAGCTGTTTTTT.